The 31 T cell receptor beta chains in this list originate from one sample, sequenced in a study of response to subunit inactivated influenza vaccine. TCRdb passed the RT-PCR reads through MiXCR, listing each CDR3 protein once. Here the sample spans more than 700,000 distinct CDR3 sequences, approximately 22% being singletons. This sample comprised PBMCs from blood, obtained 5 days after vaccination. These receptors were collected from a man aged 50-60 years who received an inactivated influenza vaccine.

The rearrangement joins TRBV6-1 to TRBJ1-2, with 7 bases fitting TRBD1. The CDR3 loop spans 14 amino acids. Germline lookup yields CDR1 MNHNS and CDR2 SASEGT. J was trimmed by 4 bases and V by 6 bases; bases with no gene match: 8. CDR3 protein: CASSLQGVVYGYTF. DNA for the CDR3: TGTGCCAGCAGCCTCCAGGGGGTGGTCTATGGCTACACCTTC.

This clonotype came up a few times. The CDR3 sequence is CASSWTGENYEQYF. CDR3 DNA sequence: TGTGCCAGCAGTTGGACAGGGGAGAACTACGAGCAGTACTTC. The chain uses TRBV12-3 or TRBV12-4 and TRBJ2-7; 9 bases line up with TRBD1. The J segment lost 3 bases and the V segment lost 4 bases, leaving 4 bases of the junction unmatched. CDR3 size: 14 residues.

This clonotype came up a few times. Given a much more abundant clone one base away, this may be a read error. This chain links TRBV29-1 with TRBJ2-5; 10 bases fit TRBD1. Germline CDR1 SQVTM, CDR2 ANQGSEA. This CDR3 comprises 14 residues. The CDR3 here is CSVTGGPYQETQHF. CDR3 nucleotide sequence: TGCAGCGTGACAGGGGGCCCGTACCAAGAGACCCAGCACTTC.

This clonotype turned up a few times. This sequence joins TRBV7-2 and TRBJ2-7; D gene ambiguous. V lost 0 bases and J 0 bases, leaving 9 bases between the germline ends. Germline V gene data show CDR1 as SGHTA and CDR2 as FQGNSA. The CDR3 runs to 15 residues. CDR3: CASSLAGQASYEQYF. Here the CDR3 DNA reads TGTGCCAGCAGCTTAGCAGGTCAGGCCTCCTACGAGCAGTACTTC.

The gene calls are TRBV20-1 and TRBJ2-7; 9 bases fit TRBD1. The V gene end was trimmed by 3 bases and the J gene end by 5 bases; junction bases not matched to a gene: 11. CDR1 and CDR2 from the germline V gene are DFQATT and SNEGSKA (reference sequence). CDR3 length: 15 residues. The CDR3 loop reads CSARAQQGARNEQYF. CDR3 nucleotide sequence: TGCAGTGCTAGGGCCCAACAGGGGGCGAGAAACGAGCAGTACTTC.

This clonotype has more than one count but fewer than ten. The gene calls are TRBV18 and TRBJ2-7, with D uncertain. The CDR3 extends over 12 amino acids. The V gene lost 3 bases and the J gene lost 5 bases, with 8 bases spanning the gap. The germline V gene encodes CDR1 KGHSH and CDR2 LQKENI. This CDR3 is CASSPYSDEQYF. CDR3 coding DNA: TGTGCCAGCTCACCGTACAGTGACGAGCAGTACTTC. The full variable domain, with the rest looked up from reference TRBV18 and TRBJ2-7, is NAGVMQNPRHLVRRRGQEARLRCSPMKGHSHVYWYRQLPEEGLKFMVYLQKENIIDESGMPKERFSAEFPKEGPSILRIQQVVRGDSAAYFCASSPYSDEQYFGPGTRLTVT.

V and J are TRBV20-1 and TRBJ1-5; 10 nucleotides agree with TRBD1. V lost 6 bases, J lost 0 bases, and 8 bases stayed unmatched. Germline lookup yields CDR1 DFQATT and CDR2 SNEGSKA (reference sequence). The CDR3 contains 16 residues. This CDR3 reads CSAGDDRGPSNQPQHF. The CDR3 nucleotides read TGCAGTGCCGGAGATGACAGGGGGCCTAGCAATCAGCCCCAGCATTTT.

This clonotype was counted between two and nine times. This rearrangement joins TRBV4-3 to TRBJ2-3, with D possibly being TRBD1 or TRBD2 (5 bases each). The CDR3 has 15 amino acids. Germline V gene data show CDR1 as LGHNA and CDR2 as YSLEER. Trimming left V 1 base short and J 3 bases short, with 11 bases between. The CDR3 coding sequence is TGCGCCAGCAGCCAAGTTCTTGGGGGAACAGATACGCAGTATTTT. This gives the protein CASSQVLGGTDTQYF.

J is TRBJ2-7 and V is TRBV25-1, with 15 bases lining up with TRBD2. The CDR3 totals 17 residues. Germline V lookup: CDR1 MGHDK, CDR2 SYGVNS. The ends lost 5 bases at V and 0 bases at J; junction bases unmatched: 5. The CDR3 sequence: CASSQGLAGGSSYEQYF. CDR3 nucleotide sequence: TGTGCCAGCAGTCAAGGACTAGCGGGAGGGAGCTCCTACGAGCAGTACTTC.

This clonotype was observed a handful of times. CDR3 DNA sequence: TGTGCCAGCAGCCAAGCCCCCTCGGGGGCTAGCACAGATACGCAGTATTTT. Its translation: CASSQAPSGASTDTQYF. This chain joins TRBV4-2 and TRBJ2-3; TRBD1 or TRBD2 may be the D gene (6 bases each). The V gene lost 1 base and the J gene lost 0 bases, with 14 bases spanning the gap. Germline values: CDR1 LGHNA, CDR2 YNFKEQ. The CDR3 extends over 17 amino acids.

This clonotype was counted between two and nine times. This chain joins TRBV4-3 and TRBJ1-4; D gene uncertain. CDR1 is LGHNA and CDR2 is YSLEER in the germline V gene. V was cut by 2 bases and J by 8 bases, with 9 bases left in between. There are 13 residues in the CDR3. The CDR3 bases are TGCGCCAGCAGCCAATGGGTGAAGGAAAAACTGTTTTTT. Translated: CASSQWVKEKLFF.

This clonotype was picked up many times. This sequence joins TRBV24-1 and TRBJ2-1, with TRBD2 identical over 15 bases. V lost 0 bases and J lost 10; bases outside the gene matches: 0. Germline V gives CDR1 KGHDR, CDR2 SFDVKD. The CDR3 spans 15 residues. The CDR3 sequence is CATSDLGLAGGEQFF. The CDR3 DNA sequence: TGTGCCACCAGTGATTTGGGACTAGCGGGGGGGGAGCAGTTCTTC.

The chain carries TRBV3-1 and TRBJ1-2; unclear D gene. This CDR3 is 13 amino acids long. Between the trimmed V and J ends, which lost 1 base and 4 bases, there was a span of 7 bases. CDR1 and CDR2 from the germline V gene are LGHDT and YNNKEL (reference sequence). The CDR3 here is CASSQGTAYGYTF. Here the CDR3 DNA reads TGTGCCAGCAGCCAAGGGACCGCCTATGGCTACACCTTC. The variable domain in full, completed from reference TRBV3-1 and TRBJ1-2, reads DTAVSQTPKYLVTQMGNDKSIKCEQNLGHDTMYWYKQDSKKFLKIMFSYNNKELIINETVPNRFSPKSPDKAHLNLHINSLELGDSAVYFCASSQGTAYGYTFGSGTRLTVV.

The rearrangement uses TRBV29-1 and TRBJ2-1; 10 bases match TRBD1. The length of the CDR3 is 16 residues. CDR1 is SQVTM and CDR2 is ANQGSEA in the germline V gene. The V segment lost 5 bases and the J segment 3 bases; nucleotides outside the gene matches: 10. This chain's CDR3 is CSVNRRDRGNYNEQFF. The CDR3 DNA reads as TGCAGCGTTAATCGCCGGGACAGGGGAAACTACAATGAGCAGTTCTTC.

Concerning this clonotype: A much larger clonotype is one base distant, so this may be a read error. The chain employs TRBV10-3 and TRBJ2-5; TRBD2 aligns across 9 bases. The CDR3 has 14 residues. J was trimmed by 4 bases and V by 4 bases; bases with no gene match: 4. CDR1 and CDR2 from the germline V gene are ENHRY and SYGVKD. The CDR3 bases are TGTGCCATCAGTGGGACTAGCGTTAGAGAGACCCAGTACTTC. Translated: CAISGTSVRETQYF.

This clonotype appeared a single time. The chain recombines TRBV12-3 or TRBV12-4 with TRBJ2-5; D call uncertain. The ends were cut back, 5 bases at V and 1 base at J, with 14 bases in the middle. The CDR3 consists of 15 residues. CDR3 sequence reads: CASSRLHGPQETQYF. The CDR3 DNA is TGTGCCAGCAGTCGGCTTCACGGCCCCCAAGAGACCCAGTACTTC.

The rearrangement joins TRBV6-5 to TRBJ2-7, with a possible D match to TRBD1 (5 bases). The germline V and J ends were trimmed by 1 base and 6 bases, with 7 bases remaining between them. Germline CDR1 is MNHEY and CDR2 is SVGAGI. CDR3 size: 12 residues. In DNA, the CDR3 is TGTGCCAGCAGTTACTTTGGGGCCGAGCAGTACTTC. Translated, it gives CASSYFGAEQYF.

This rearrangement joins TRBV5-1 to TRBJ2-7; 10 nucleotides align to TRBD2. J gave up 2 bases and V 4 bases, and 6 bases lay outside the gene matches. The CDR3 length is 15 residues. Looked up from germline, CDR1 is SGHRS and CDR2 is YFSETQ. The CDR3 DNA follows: TGCGCCAGCAGCCCCGGACTAGCGGTGACCTACGAGCAGTACTTC. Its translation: CASSPGLAVTYEQYF.

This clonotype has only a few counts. In DNA, the CDR3 is TGCGCCAGCAGCTCCGGACAGGGGGAACTGTCTCGTAGCTCCTACGAGCAGTACTTC. Amino acid sequence: CASSSGQGELSRSSYEQYF. The chain carries TRBV5-1 and TRBJ2-7; 10 bases match TRBD1. Per germline, CDR1 SGHRS and CDR2 YFSETQ. V gave up 3 bases and J gave up 0 bases; unmatched junction bases: 15. The CDR3 spans 19 residues.

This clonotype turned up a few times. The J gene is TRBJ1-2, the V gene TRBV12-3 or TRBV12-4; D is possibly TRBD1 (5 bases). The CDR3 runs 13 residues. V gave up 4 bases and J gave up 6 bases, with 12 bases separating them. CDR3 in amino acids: CASSSRVFNGYTF. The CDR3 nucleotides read TGTGCCAGCAGTTCCAGGGTCTTCAATGGCTACACCTTC.

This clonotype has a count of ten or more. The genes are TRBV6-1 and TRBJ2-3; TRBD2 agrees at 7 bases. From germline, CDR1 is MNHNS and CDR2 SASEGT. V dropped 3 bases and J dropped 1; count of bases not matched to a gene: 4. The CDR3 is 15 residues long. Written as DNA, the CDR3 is TGTGCCAGCAGTGAGACTAGCCCCGGCACAGATACGCAGTATTTT. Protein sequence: CASSETSPGTDTQYF.

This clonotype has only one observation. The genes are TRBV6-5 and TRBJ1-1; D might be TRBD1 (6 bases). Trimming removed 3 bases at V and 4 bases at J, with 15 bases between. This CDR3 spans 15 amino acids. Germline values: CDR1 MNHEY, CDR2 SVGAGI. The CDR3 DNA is TGTGCCAGCAGTTATCACCGGACAGTGACCACTGAAGCTTTCTTT. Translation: CASSYHRTVTTEAFF.

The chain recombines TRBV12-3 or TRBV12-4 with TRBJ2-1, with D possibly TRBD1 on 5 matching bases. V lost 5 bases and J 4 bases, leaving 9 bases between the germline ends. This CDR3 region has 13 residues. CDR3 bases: TGTGCCAGCAGTATGGGGCAATACAATGAGCAGTTCTTC. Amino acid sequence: CASSMGQYNEQFF.

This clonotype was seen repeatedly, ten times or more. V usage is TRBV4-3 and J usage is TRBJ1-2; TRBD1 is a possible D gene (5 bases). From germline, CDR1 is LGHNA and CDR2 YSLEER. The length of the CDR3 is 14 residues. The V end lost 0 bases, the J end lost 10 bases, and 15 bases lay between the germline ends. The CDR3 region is CASSQDYISGAYTF. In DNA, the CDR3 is TGCGCCAGCAGCCAAGATTACATCTCCGGGGCCTACACCTTC.

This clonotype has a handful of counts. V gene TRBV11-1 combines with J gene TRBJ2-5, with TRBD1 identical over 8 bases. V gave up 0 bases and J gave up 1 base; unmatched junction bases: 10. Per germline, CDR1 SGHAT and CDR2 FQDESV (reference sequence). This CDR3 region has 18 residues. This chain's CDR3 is CASSLAAGGQVGQETQYF. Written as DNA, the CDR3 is TGTGCCAGCAGCTTAGCCGCAGGGGGACAGGTGGGCCAAGAGACCCAGTACTTC. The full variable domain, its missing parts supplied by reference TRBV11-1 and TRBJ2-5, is EAEVAQSPRYKITEKSQAVAFWCDPISGHATLYWYRQILGQGPELLVQFQDESVVDDSQLPKDRFSAERLKGVDSTLKIQPAELGDSAMYLCASSLAAGGQVGQETQYFGPGTRLLVL.

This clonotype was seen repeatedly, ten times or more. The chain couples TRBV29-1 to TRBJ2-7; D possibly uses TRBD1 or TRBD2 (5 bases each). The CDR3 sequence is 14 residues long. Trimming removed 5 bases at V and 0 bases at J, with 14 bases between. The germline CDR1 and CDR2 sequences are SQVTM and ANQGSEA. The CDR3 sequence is CSVTRDGSSYEQYF. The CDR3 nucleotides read TGCAGCGTTACCAGGGACGGCAGCTCCTACGAGCAGTACTTC.

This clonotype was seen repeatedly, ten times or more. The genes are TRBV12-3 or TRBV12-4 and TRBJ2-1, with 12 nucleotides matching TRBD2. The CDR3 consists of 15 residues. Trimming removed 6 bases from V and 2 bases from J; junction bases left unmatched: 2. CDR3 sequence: CASRRLAGAYNEQFF. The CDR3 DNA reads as TGTGCCAGCAGAAGACTAGCGGGAGCCTACAATGAGCAGTTCTTC.

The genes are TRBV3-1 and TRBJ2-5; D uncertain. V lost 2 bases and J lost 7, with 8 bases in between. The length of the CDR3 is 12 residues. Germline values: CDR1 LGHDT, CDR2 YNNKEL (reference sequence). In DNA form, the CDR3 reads TGTGCCAGCAGCCAAAATAAGTGGACCCAGTACTTC. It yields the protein CASSQNKWTQYF.

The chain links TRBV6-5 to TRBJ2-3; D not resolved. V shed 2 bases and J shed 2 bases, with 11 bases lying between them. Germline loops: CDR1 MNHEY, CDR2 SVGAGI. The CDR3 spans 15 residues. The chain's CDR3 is CASSYTSVITDTQYF. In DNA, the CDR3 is TGTGCCAGCAGTTACACCTCGGTCATCACAGATACGCAGTATTTT.

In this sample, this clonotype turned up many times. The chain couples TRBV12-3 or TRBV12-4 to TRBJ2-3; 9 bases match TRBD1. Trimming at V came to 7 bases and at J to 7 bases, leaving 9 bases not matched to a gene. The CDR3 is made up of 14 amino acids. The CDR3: CASKWDRDVNTQYF. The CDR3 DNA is TGTGCCAGCAAATGGGACAGGGATGTCAATACGCAGTATTTT.

Here the CDR3 DNA reads TGCAGTGCTAGACCTTTGGGGGCCAACGTCCTGACTTTC. Amino acid sequence: CSARPLGANVLTF. V gene TRBV20-1 combines with J gene TRBJ2-6; the D is unclear. The CDR3 sequence is 13 residues long. Germline V CDR1 and CDR2: DFQATT, SNEGSKA (reference sequence). V gave up 2 bases and J gave up 4 bases, with 6 bases separating them.